This T cell receptor beta chain was sequenced in a study of prognosis after radiotherapy for stage I lung cancer. CDR3 length: 13 amino acids. Starting from genomic DNA, TCR beta CDR3 was amplified through two-round multiplex PCR. Gene-specific primers for each TRBV and TRBJ gene drove first-round PCR. Each CDR3 protein gets one entry after TCRdb re-called the multiplex PCR reads with MiXCR. In the table there are around 26,000 distinct CDR3 sequences, 46% of which are singletons. The study, taken as a whole, reports: Shannon entropy after stereotactic body radiation therapy was lower in patients who developed distant metastases.

About this clonotype: Its antigen is still unknown. The junction departs from germline at one end; a sequencing error may be responsible.

This chain joins TRBV12-3 or TRBV12-4 and TRBJ2-2, with D possibly matching TRBD2 (5 bases). The sample in question was PBMCs, obtained before or after stereotactic body radiation therapy (not recorded which). This TCR was sampled from a donor over 45 with non-small cell lung cancer. In DNA form, the CDR3 reads TGTGCCAGCAGTCCCAGTTGGGCCGGGGAGCTGTTTTTC. It yields the protein CASSPSWAGELFF.